The source of this T cell receptor (beta chain) is a study of T cells after somatic rescue of genetic block. Repertoires were generated with immunoSEQ multiplex PCR, while TCRdb's copy carries only in-frame clones and drops some. The repertoire consists of 95,000 to 120,000 clones, with around nine tenths occurring once and the leading ten covering around 1.5%. This CDR3 has 13 amino acids. The V gene's germline CDR1 is GTSNPN and CDR2 SVGIG (reference sequence). The V gene lost 1 base and the J gene lost 8 bases, with 14 bases spanning the gap. The sequenced material came from peripheral blood mononuclear cells (PBMCs). The receptor was isolated from a woman aged 18-29 years. The chain couples TRBV30 to TRBJ1-2, with D unclear. CDR3 nucleotide sequence: TGTGCCTGGAGTGATAGGCAGGATCGGGGCTACACCTTC. Its translation: CAWSDRQDRGYTF.